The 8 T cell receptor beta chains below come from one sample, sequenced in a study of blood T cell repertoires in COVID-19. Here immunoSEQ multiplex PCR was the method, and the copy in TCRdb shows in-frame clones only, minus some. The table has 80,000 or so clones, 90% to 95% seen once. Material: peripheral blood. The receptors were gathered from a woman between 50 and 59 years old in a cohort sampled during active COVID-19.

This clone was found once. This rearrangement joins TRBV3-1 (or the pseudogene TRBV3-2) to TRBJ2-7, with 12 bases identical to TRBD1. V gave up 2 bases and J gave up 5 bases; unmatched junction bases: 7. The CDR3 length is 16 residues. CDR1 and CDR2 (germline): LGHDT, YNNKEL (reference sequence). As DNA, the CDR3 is TGTGCCAGCAGCCAACAGCGGGACAGGGGGCGGAACGAGCAGTACTTC. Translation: CASSQQRDRGRNEQYF.

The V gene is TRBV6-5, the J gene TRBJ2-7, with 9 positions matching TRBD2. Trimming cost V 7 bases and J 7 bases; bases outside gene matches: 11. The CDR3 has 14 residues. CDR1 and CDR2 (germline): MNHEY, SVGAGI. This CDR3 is CASTPSGGPREQYF. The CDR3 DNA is TGTGCCAGCACGCCAAGCGGGGGGCCGCGGGAGCAGTACTTC.

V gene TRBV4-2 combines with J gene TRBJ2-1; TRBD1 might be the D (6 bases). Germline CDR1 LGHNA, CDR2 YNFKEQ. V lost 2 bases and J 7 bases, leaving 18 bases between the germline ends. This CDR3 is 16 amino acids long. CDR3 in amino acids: CASSQLQGGTRNEQFF. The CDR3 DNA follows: TGTGCCAGCAGCCAACTACAGGGTGGCACCCGTAATGAGCAGTTCTTC.

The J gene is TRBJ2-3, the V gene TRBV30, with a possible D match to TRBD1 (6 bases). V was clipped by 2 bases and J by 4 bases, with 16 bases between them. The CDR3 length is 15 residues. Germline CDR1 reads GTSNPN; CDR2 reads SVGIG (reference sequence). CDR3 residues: CAWSFSFGQSDTQYF. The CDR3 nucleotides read TGTGCCTGGAGTTTTTCGTTCGGACAGTCAGATACGCAGTATTTT.

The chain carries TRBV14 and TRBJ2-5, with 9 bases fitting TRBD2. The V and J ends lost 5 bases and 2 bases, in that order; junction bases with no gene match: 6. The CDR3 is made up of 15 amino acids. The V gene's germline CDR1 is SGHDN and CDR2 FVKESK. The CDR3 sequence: CASSLRLAVQETQYF. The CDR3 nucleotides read TGTGCCAGCAGCTTACGACTAGCGGTACAAGAGACCCAGTACTTC.

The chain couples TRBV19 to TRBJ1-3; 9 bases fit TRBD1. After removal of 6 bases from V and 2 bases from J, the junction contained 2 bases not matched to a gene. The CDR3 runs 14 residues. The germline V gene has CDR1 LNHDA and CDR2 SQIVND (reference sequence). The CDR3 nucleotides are TGTGCCAGTAGCCGGACAGGGGCTGGAAACACCATATATTTT. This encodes CASSRTGAGNTIYF. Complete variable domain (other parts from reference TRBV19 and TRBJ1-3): DGGITQSPKYLFRKEGQNVTLSCEQNLNHDAMYWYRQDPGQGLRLIYYSQIVNDFQKGDIAEGYSVSREKKESFPLTVTSAQKNPTAFYLCASSRTGAGNTIYFGEGSWLTVV.

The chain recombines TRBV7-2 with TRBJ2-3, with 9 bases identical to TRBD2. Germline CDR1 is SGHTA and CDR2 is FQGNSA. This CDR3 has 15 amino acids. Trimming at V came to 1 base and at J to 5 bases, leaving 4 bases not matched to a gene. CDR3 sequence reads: CASSLGQLAGDTQYF. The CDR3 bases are TGTGCCAGCAGCTTAGGGCAACTAGCGGGAGATACGCAGTATTTT.

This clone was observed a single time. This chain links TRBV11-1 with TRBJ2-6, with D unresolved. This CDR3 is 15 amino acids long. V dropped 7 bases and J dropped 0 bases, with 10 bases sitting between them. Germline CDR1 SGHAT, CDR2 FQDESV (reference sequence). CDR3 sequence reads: CASTLSSSGANVLTF. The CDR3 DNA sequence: TGTGCCAGCACCCTATCCTCCTCTGGGGCCAACGTCCTGACTTTC. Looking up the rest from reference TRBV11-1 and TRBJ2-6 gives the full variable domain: EAEVAQSPRYKITEKSQAVAFWCDPISGHATLYWYRQILGQGPELLVQFQDESVVDDSQLPKDRFSAERLKGVDSTLKIQPAELGDSAMYLCASTLSSSGANVLTFGAGSRLTVL.